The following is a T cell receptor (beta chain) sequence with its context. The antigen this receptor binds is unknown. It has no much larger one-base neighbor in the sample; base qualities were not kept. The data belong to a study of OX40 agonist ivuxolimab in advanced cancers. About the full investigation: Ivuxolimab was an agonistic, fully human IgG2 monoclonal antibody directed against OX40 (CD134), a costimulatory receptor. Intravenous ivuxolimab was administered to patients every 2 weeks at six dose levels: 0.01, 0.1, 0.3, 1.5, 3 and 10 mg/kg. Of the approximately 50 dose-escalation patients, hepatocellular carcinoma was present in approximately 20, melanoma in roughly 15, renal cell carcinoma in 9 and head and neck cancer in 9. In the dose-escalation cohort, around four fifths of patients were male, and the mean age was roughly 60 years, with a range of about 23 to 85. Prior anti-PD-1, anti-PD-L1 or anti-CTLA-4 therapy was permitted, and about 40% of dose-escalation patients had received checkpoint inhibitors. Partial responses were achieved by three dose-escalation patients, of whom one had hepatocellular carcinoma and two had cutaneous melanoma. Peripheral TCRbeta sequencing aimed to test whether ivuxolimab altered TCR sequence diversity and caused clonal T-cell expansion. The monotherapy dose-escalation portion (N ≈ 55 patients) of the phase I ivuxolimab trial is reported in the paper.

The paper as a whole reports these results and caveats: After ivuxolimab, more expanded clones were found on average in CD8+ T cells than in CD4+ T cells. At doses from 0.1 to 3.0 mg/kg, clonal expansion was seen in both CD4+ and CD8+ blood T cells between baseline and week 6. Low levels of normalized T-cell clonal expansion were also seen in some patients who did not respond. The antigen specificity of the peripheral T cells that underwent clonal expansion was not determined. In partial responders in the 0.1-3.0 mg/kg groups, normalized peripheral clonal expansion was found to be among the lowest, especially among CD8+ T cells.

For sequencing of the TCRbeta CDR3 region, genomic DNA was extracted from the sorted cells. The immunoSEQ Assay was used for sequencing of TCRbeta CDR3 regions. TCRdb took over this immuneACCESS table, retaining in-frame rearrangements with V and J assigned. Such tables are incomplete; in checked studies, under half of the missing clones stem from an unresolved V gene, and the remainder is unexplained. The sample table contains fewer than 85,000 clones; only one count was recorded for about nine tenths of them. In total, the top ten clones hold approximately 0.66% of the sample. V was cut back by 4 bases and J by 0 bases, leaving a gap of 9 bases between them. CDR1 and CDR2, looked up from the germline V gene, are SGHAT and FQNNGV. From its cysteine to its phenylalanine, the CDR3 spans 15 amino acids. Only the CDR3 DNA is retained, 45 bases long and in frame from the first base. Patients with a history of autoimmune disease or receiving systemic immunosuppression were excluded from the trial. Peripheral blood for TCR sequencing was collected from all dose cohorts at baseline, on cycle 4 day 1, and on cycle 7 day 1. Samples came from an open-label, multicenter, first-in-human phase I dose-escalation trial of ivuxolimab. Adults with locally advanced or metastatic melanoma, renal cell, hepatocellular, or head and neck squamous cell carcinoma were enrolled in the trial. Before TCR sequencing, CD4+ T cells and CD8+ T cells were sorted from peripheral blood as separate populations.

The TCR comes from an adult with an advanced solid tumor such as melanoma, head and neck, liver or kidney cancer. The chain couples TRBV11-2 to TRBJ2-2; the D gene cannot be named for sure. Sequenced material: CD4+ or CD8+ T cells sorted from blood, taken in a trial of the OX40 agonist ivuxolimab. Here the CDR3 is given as CASSSRTSNTGELFF. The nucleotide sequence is TGTGCCAGCAGCTCGCGGACCTCGAACACCGGGGAGCTGTTTTTT.